This T cell receptor (beta chain) was captured in a study of blood T cell repertoires in COVID-19. On the study more broadly: The analysed material was cDNA or gDNA that came from T cells, B-cell-depleted T cells, or PBMCs.

Source study methods: Amplifying reference gene primers gave estimates of nucleated cell counts. Only in-frame clones appear in the TCRdb table, and some are missing; sequencing was by immunoSEQ multiplex PCR. That table supplies the V and J calls and clone size; D and trimming were determined from the DNA. This table holds tens of thousands of clones, approximately 83% found once. Germline CDR1 and CDR2: MNHEY and SMNVEV (reference sequence). The V gene end was trimmed by 3 bases and the J gene end by 6 bases; junction bases not matched to a gene: 8. This CDR3 comprises 16 residues. Sequenced input: peripheral blood. V usage is TRBV27 and J usage is TRBJ2-1, with 10 bases fitting TRBD2. This TCR came from a human donor in a cohort sampled during active COVID-19. The CDR3 reads CASSFRAGGPLNEQFF. CDR3 sequence (DNA): TGTGCCAGCAGTTTCCGAGCGGGAGGGCCACTCAATGAGCAGTTCTTC.